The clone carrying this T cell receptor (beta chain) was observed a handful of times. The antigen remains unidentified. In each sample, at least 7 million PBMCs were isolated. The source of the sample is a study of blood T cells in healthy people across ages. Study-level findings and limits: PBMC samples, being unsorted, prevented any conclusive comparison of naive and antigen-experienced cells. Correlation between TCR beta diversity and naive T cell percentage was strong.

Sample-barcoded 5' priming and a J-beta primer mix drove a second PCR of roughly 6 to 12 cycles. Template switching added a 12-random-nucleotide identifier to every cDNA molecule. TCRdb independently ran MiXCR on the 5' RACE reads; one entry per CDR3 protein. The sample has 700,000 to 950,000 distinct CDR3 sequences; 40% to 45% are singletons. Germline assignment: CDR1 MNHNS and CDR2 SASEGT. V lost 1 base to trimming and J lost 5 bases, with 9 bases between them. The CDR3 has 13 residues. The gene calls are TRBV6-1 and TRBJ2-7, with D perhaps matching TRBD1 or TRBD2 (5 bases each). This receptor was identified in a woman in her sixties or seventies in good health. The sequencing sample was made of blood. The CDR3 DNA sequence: TGTGCCAGCAGTGAAGAAATGGGGGACGAGCAGTACTTC. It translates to CASSEEMGDEQYF.